Listed below are T cell receptor beta chains from one sample, sequenced in a study of OX40 agonist ivuxolimab in advanced cancers. The table came from immunoSEQ multiplex PCR; TCRdb's copy has only in-frame clones and leaves some out. The sample holds 65,000 to 100,000 clones, 70% to 85% seen once. Sequenced here: CD4+ or CD8+ T cells sorted from blood, sampled in a trial of the OX40 agonist ivuxolimab. These TCRs come from an adult with an advanced solid tumor such as melanoma, head and neck, liver or kidney cancer. CDR3s include the opening cysteine and the closing phenylalanine or tryptophan. The D gene is left open where the match is weak. Expanded clones get a size class; other rows say once, few or many, or leave the size out.

TRBJ2-6 | TRBV5-4 | - | - | TGTGCCAGCAGGATAGGGGGGAGTGTACTAAGCTCTGGGGCCAACGTCCTGACTTTC | CASRIGGSVLSSGANVLTF
TRBJ2-6 | TRBV19 | once | - | TGTGCCAGTACCTCTACGCTTGGGGCCAACGTCCTGACTTTC | CASTSTLGANVLTF
TRBJ2-1 | TRBV19 | - | TRBD2 | TGTGCCAGTAGTTTGCTAGCGGGCACCTACAATGAGCAGTTCTTC | CASSLLAGTYNEQFF
TRBJ1-5 | TRBV10-1 | - | - | TGCGCCAGCAGTGAGTCCCGTTATCAGCCCCAGCATTTT | CASSESRYQPQHF
TRBJ2-3 | TRBV11-1 | few | - | TGTGCCAGCAGCTTAGGGAGTGGGACAGATACGCAGTATTTT | CASSLGSGTDTQYF
TRBJ2-7 | TRBV25-1 | - | - | TGTGCCAGCAGTGAATATTCCGGATTCTACGAGCAGTACTTC | CASSEYSGFYEQYF
TRBJ2-7 | TRBV6-5 | - | - | TGTGCCAGCAGGTCCCGGGTTTCGGTCTACGAGCAGTACTTC | CASRSRVSVYEQYF
TRBJ2-2 | TRBV6-4 | - | - | TGTGCCAGCAGTGAGGGGGGCGTCGGAACCGGGGAGCTGTTTTTT | CASSEGGVGTGELFF
TRBJ1-1 | TRBV7-9 | many | TRBD1 | TGTGCCAGCCGCGGACAGGGAGGTTGGGCTTTCTTT | CASRGQGGWAFF
TRBJ2-7 | TRBV28 | - | TRBD2 | TGTGCCAGCAGTTTAAAAGTTTGGGAGGGGCCGCAGGGATTCGAGCAGTACTTC | CASSLKVWEGPQGFEQYF
TRBJ1-2 | TRBV7-9 | - | TRBD1 | TGTGCCAGCAGCTCGGACAGGGAATCTGTAGGCTACACCTTC | CASSSDRESVGYTF
TRBJ2-1 | TRBV29-1 | - | - | TGCAGCGTTATGTGGGAGGGGGCTGAGCAGTTCTTC | CSVMWEGAEQFF
TRBJ2-7 | TRBV7-8 | few | - | TGTGCCAGCAGCCCTGGGGCGTACGAGCAGTACTTC | CASSPGAYEQYF
TRBJ2-1 | TRBV7-6 | - | TRBD2 | TGTGCCAGCAGCTTAGAGAGTAGCGGGAGAGGTGATGAGCAGTTCTTC | CASSLESSGRGDEQFF
TRBJ1-1 | TRBV28 | - | - | TGTGCCAGCAGTTTGGCCCGGGGAAACACTGAAGCTTTCTTT | CASSLARGNTEAFF
TRBJ2-7 | TRBV7-2 | - | - | TGTGCCAGCAGCCAAGGGCCTAGCAGAACCTACGAGCAGTACTTC | CASSQGPSRTYEQYF
TRBJ2-7 | TRBV28 | few | - | TGTGCCAGCACCAGCGGCGGCATAACCTACGAGCAGTACTTC | CASTSGGITYEQYF
TRBJ1-2 | TRBV6-5 | once | TRBD1 | TGTGCCAGCAATAGGGACAGGTGGTATGGCTACACCTTC | CASNRDRWYGYTF
TRBJ2-7 | TRBV19 | - | - | TGTGCCAGTAGTTTAGGTCAGGGTTTGGGCGAGCAGTACTTC | CASSLGQGLGEQYF
TRBJ2-7 | TRBV9 | - | - | TGTGCCAGCAGCGTAGGAGGACACCTTCGGGACGAGCAGTACTTC | CASSVGGHLRDEQYF
TRBJ1-5 | TRBV28 | - | - | TGTGCCAGCAGTCTCCCCCTCCAGCATTTT | CASSLPLQHF
TRBJ2-5 | TRBV6-6 | - | - | TGTGCCAGCAGTTACTTGGGGCGGGAACTGTCCGACTTC | CASSYLGRELSDF
TRBJ2-3 | TRBV19 | - | TRBD2 | TGTGCCAGTAGCCCACTAGCGGGCGAGACAGATACGCAGTATTTT | CASSPLAGETDTQYF
TRBJ2-7 | TRBV5-4 | - | - | TGTGCCAGCAGCTTGGAATTCAGTGGCGAGCAGTACTTC | CASSLEFSGEQYF
TRBJ2-5 | TRBV1 | - | - | TGCACCAGCAGACATGGACCAGACCAAGAGACCCAGTACTTC | CTSRHGPDQETQYF
TRBJ1-6 | TRBV5-1 | once | TRBD1 | TGCGCCAGCAGCACGACCCCCTTGACAGGGGATGATTCACCCCTCCACTTT | CASSTTPLTGDDSPLHF
TRBJ2-7 | TRBV7-8 | - | - | TGTGCCAGCAGCTTCATCAGCTCCTACGAGCAGTACTTC | CASSFISSYEQYF
TRBJ2-7 | TRBV4-1 | - | TRBD1 | TGCGCCAGCAGCCACAACCTCCGGGACAGGGGCCACGAGCAGTACTTC | CASSHNLRDRGHEQYF
TRBJ2-4 | TRBV2 | - | - | TGTGCCCTCACAATGGGGCTAGCAGAAAACATTCAGTACTTC | CALTMGLAENIQYF
TRBJ2-7 | TRBV18 | once | - | TGTGCCAGCTCCTACTCTGGAACCTACGAGCAGTACTTC | CASSYSGTYEQYF
TRBJ2-6 | TRBV7-8 | - | - | TGTGCCAGCAGCTTAGTTGGTTTGGATCTCTCTGGGGCCAACGTCCTGACTTTC | CASSLVGLDLSGANVLTF
TRBJ2-3 | TRBV2 | - | - | TGTGCCAGCAGACCGATACTCCGCACAGATACGCAGTATTTT | CASRPILRTDTQYF
TRBJ1-4 | TRBV5-6 | - | - | TGTGCCAGCAGCTTAGGGTCAACTAATGAAAAACTGTTTTTT | CASSLGSTNEKLFF
TRBJ2-3 | TRBV14 | - | - | TGTGCCAGCAGCCAATTTTGGGAGGCGGATACGCAGTATTTT | CASSQFWEADTQYF
TRBJ1-1 | TRBV30 | - | TRBD1 | TGTGCCTTTTACAGGGGAGCCACTGAAGCTTTCTTT | CAFYRGATEAFF
TRBJ2-7 | TRBV11-2 | - | TRBD1 | TGTGCCAGCAGCGTTCAATACAGGGGCTTTACCTACGAGCAGTACTTC | CASSVQYRGFTYEQYF
TRBJ2-7 | TRBV5-1 | - | - | TGCGCCAGCAGCTTGGCCGGCAGTTACGAGCAGTACTTC | CASSLAGSYEQYF
TRBJ2-1 | TRBV7-8 | - | TRBD2 | TGTGCCAGCAGCTCCGTGGGCGGGAGGGCATATGAGCAGTTCTTC | CASSSVGGRAYEQFF
TRBJ1-2 | TRBV7-9 | few | TRBD1 | TGTGCCAGCAGCTCTGAGGCGGGACAGGGGTTTTACTATGGCTACACCTTC | CASSSEAGQGFYYGYTF
TRBJ1-5 | TRBV4-1 | few | - | TGCGCCAGCAGCCAATTTATCGGCGGGCCCCAGCATTTT | CASSQFIGGPQHF
TRBJ2-7 | TRBV6-1 | few | - | TGTGCCAGCAGTGAACAGGGGAGGAAGGACGAGCAGTACTTC | CASSEQGRKDEQYF
TRBJ1-2 | TRBV28 | - | - | TGTGCCAGCAGAATAGTGACGGGGGCGTACTATGGCTACACCTTC | CASRIVTGAYYGYTF
TRBJ1-4 | TRBV6-6 | - | - | TGTGCCAGCAGGGCGACGGTGAATGAAAAACTGTTTTTT | CASRATVNEKLFF
TRBJ2-1 | TRBV9 | - | - | TGTGCCAGCAGCGTAGAAGACGGGTACTACAATGAGCAGTTCTTC | CASSVEDGYYNEQFF
TRBJ2-2 | TRBV4-3 | - | - | TGCGCCAGCAGCCAACGGGGCCAGAACACCGGGGAGCTGTTTTTT | CASSQRGQNTGELFF
TRBJ2-7 | TRBV11-1 | - | TRBD2 | TGTGCCAGCAGCCCGGGACTAGCGGGCATATACGAGCAGTACTTC | CASSPGLAGIYEQYF